A selection of T cell receptor beta chains follows, all from one sample in a study of blood T cell repertoires in COVID-19. Assay: immunoSEQ multiplex PCR; the TCRdb copy retains only in-frame clones and omits some. The repertoire consists of approximately 170,000 clones, with 82% occurring once and the leading ten covering about 10%. Specimen: peripheral blood. Receptors originate from a woman older than 75 with active or convalescent COVID-19. Both conserved end residues are part of each CDR3.

j_call: TRBJ2-1
v_call: TRBV9
cdr3_aa: CASSASRTGGYNEQFF

j_call: TRBJ2-3
v_call: TRBV9
cdr3_aa: CASSEYGLAVPGGFTDTQYF

j_call: TRBJ2-2
v_call: TRBV28
cdr3_aa: CASSPSGSSGELFF

j_call: TRBJ2-5
v_call: TRBV2
cdr3_aa: CASSQLAGAQETQYF

j_call: TRBJ2-3
v_call: TRBV19
cdr3_aa: CASSLQGGTDTQYF

j_call: TRBJ2-5
v_call: TRBV11-2
cdr3_aa: CASSLSLVSQETQYF

j_call: TRBJ1-5
v_call: TRBV19
cdr3_aa: CASSGQGEYQPQHF

j_call: TRBJ2-5
v_call: TRBV4-1
cdr3_aa: CASSQVQGVMQTQYF

j_call: TRBJ1-4
v_call: TRBV3-1/TRBV3-2
cdr3_aa: CASSLNDEKLFF

j_call: TRBJ2-1
v_call: TRBV7-2
cdr3_aa: CASSLDGGRALNEQFF

j_call: TRBJ2-1
v_call: TRBV12-5
cdr3_aa: CASGLPGNEQFF

j_call: TRBJ2-7
v_call: TRBV7-8
cdr3_aa: CASSLSGTGPSYEQYF

j_call: TRBJ1-1
v_call: TRBV9
cdr3_aa: CASSAETGWPEAFF

j_call: TRBJ1-2
v_call: TRBV2
cdr3_aa: CASSTDRVYGYTF

j_call: TRBJ2-2
v_call: TRBV12-5
cdr3_aa: CASGTPPPGHLNTGELFF

j_call: TRBJ2-1
v_call: TRBV9
cdr3_aa: CASSAPPGSYNEQFF

j_call: TRBJ2-7
v_call: TRBV5-1
cdr3_aa: CASSLEGTGSGYEQYF

j_call: TRBJ1-3
v_call: TRBV3-1/TRBV3-2
cdr3_aa: CASSRNTGIGNTIYF

j_call: TRBJ1-6
v_call: TRBV3-1/TRBV3-2
cdr3_aa: CASRPDRGLGNSPLHF